Following are 23 T cell receptor beta chains from one sample sequenced in a study of T cells in placental villitis. The immunoSEQ assay was v4. Assay used: immunoSEQ multiplex PCR; TCRdb lists only in-frame clones, some missing. The data hold 6,000 to 6,500 clones, with about three quarters observed a single time. The source material was placental tissue containing maternal and fetal cells. These receptors were collected from a human patient with infectious villitis; the placental T cells may come from both mother and fetus.

The V call is TRBV3-1 (or the pseudogene TRBV3-2), the J call TRBJ1-6, with D possibly matching TRBD1 (5 bases). The CDR3 runs to 14 residues. Germline V gene data show CDR1 as LGHDT and CDR2 as YNNKEL (reference sequence). V was pared by 4 bases and J by 8 bases, with 12 bases between. The CDR3 spells CASSPWGFDSPLHF. CDR3 DNA sequence: TGTGCCAGCAGCCCGTGGGGGTTTGATTCACCCCTCCACTTT.

The J gene is TRBJ2-1, the V gene TRBV9; D is perhaps TRBD1 (6 bases). V was trimmed by 0 bases and J by 6 bases, leaving 7 bases between them. CDR1 is SGDLS, CDR2 YYNGEE, per germline. This CDR3 comprises 13 residues. The CDR3 reads CASSVGGLNEQFF. The CDR3 DNA reads as TGTGCCAGCAGCGTAGGGGGGCTCAATGAGCAGTTCTTC.

V is TRBV5-4 and J is TRBJ1-2, with D perhaps matching TRBD1 (6 bases). Trimming removed 6 bases at V and 7 bases at J, with 16 bases between. The CDR3 covers 13 residues. The V gene's germline CDR1 is SGHNT and CDR2 YYREEE (reference sequence). Here the CDR3 DNA reads TGTGCCAGCACCACACAGGGATCGGGTGGCTACACCTTC. Protein: CASTTQGSGGYTF.

This clone came up a few times. The chain uses TRBV7-2 and TRBJ2-2, with TRBD1 as a possible D gene (7 bases). Per germline, CDR1 SGHTA and CDR2 FQGNSA. Trimming cost V 3 bases and J 2 bases, with 16 bases left between them. The CDR3 length is 17 residues. The CDR3 nucleotides are TGTGCCAGCAGCTTCAGGGGGGCCTGGCCAAACACCGGGGAGCTGTTTTTT. Protein: CASSFRGAWPNTGELFF.

The chain is built from TRBV29-1 and TRBJ1-1; perhaps TRBD1 as D (6 bases). Germline assignment: CDR1 SQVTM and CDR2 ANQGSEA. The CDR3 is 12 amino acids. With 8 bases removed from V and 4 bases from J, the gap between germline ends came to 14 bases. For the CDR3, the DNA is TGCAGCACCGAAGGGGGGGCCACTGAAGCTTTCTTT. Translating it yields CSTEGGATEAFF.

The chain is built from TRBV4-1 and TRBJ1-2; 9 bases fit TRBD1. Germline lookup yields CDR1 MGHRA and CDR2 YSYEKL. This CDR3 has 15 residues. The V and J ends lost 4 bases and 0 bases, in that order; junction bases with no gene match: 3. The CDR3, as DNA: TGCGCCAGCAGCCGGGACAGGGTAGCTAACTATGGCTACACCTTC. Amino acids: CASSRDRVANYGYTF.

The V and J genes are TRBV7-6 and TRBJ2-5; 9 bases align to TRBD2. There are 16 residues in the CDR3. CDR1 and CDR2 from the germline V gene are SGHVS and FNYEAQ. V shed 0 bases, J shed 2 bases, and the junction held 4 bases outside the gene matches. Written as DNA, the CDR3 is TGTGCCAGCAGCTTAGCAGCGGGGGGCAATCAAGAGACCCAGTACTTC. This sequence encodes CASSLAAGGNQETQYF.

This rearrangement joins TRBV7-2 to TRBJ1-5; D remains ambiguous. V lost 5 bases and J 0 bases, leaving 11 bases between the germline ends. This CDR3 contains 15 residues. Germline CDR1 is SGHTA and CDR2 is FQGNSA. Here the CDR3 reads CASSEVGNSNQPQHF. The CDR3 DNA is TGTGCCAGCAGCGAAGTAGGGAATAGCAATCAGCCCCAGCATTTT.

The rearrangement uses TRBV9 and TRBJ2-7; D gene uncertain. This CDR3 comprises 13 residues. Trimming removed 4 bases at V and 5 bases at J, with 13 bases between. The germline CDR1 and CDR2 sequences are SGDLS and YYNGEE. CDR3 sequence: CASSTGPMDEQYF. CDR3 DNA: TGTGCCAGCAGCACCGGACCGATGGACGAGCAGTACTTC. Full variable domain (missing parts from reference TRBV9 and TRBJ2-7): DSGVTQTPKHLITATGQRVTLRCSPRSGDLSVYWYQQSLDQGLQFLIQYYNGEERAKGNILERFSAQQFPDLHSELNLSSLELGDSALYFCASSTGPMDEQYFGPGTRLTVT.

The J gene is TRBJ1-1, the V gene TRBV18; 7 bases map to TRBD1. The V gene end was trimmed by 6 bases and the J gene end by 5 bases; junction bases not matched to a gene: 9. This CDR3 is built from 14 residues. Germline V lookup: CDR1 KGHSH, CDR2 LQKENI. CDR3 sequence: CASSLQGWETEAFF. CDR3 nucleotides: TGTGCCAGCTCGCTACAGGGGTGGGAAACTGAAGCTTTCTTT.

The genes are TRBV25-1 and TRBJ1-2, with 8 positions matching TRBD1. With V trimmed by 6 bases and J by 6 bases, 9 bases remained unmatched. Per the germline V gene, CDR1 is MGHDK and CDR2 is SYGVNS. This CDR3 comprises 14 residues. The CDR3 is CASRRKGQGDGYTF. The DNA of the CDR3 is TGTGCCAGCAGAAGGAAAGGACAGGGAGATGGCTACACCTTC.

This clone was detected only a few times. CDR3 region: CASSLSPVGAGELFF. The CDR3 DNA reads TGTGCCAGCAGCTTAAGTCCTGTCGGTGCCGGGGAGCTGTTTTTT. This chain links TRBV7-7 with TRBJ2-2; D gene unclear. The CDR3 is 15 amino acids. V lost 2 bases to trimming and J lost 6 bases, with 13 bases between them. Germline V gene lookup returns CDR1 SSHAT and CDR2 FNYEAQ (reference sequence).

This chain uses TRBV28 with TRBJ2-5; TRBD2 matches at 7 bases. The V segment lost 3 bases and the J segment 5 bases; nucleotides outside the gene matches: 12. Looked up from germline, CDR1 is MDHEN and CDR2 is SYDVKM. CDR3 size: 16 residues. The CDR3 sequence is CASSLAGEDVSETQYF. The CDR3 DNA sequence: TGTGCCAGCAGTTTGGCGGGAGAGGACGTTTCGGAGACCCAGTACTTC.

The chain uses TRBV18 and TRBJ2-2; 7 bases align to TRBD1. Germline V gene lookup returns CDR1 KGHSH and CDR2 LQKENI. Trimming cost V 6 bases and J 6 bases; bases outside gene matches: 10. The CDR3 is made up of 15 amino acids. The CDR3 DNA reads TGTGCCAGCTCCCGCTACGAAGACAGGGCCGGGGAGCTGTTTTTT. It encodes CASSRYEDRAGELFF.

V is TRBV7-2 and J is TRBJ2-7, with 7 bases fitting TRBD1. J was trimmed by 6 bases and V by 2 bases; bases with no gene match: 10. This CDR3 is built from 15 residues. The germline CDR1 and CDR2 sequences are SGHTA and FQGNSA. The CDR3 here is CASSLRGRGQAEQYF. In DNA, the CDR3 is TGTGCCAGCAGCTTAAGAGGTAGGGGGCAGGCCGAGCAGTACTTC.

This chain uses TRBV12-3 or TRBV12-4 with TRBJ2-7, with D possibly being TRBD2 (5 bases). Trimming pared 5 bases from V and 4 bases from J, leaving 9 bases between. The CDR3 loop spans 12 amino acids. The CDR3 loop is CASSARGYEQYF. The CDR3 DNA sequence: TGTGCCAGCAGTGCACGGGGTTACGAGCAGTACTTC.

V gene TRBV4-2 combines with J gene TRBJ2-2; unclear D gene. Between the trimmed V and J ends, which lost 4 bases and 0 bases, there was a span of 9 bases. The CDR3 sequence is 15 residues long. In germline, CDR1 is LGHNA, CDR2 YNFKEQ. The DNA for the CDR3 is TGTGCCAGCAGCCGAACTGCCCCGAACACCGGGGAGCTGTTTTTT. Protein product: CASSRTAPNTGELFF.

The chain employs TRBV7-8 and TRBJ2-5; TRBD1 agrees at 9 bases. V was clipped by 5 bases and J by 4 bases; unmatched bases: 8. Looked up from germline, CDR1 is SGHVS and CDR2 is FQNEAQ. The CDR3 spans 15 residues. In nucleotides, the CDR3 is TGTGCCAGCAGCGCGAGTCCGGGACAGGGAGAGACCCAGTACTTC. Translation gives CASSASPGQGETQYF.

This clone came up a few times. Written as DNA, the CDR3 is TGTGCCAGCAGCCAAGGGTTCGGCTACACCTTC. Protein sequence: CASSQGFGYTF. The chain uses TRBV3-1 (or the pseudogene TRBV3-2) and TRBJ1-2; D remains unclear. The CDR3 loop spans 11 amino acids. Germline CDR1 LGHDT, CDR2 YNNKEL (reference sequence). V was trimmed by 1 base and J by 8 bases, leaving 5 bases between them.

The rearrangement joins TRBV7-4 to TRBJ2-7, with 10 bases identical to TRBD2. This CDR3 spans 14 amino acids. Germline CDR1 is SGHVT and CDR2 is SQSDAQ. V was pared by 6 bases and J by 3 bases, with 5 bases of the junction left unmatched. The CDR3 coding sequence is TGTGCCAGCAGGCCACTAGCGGGGATCTACGAGCAGTACTTC. Protein sequence: CASRPLAGIYEQYF.

V is TRBV12-3 or TRBV12-4 and J is TRBJ1-3; D is unresolved. Trimming removed 1 base from V and 6 bases from J, with 4 bases in between. This CDR3 is built from 12 residues. The CDR3 region is CASSLVANTIYF. CDR3 coding DNA: TGTGCCAGCAGTTTAGTGGCAAACACCATATATTTT.

The chain has TRBV19 and TRBJ1-6; unclear D gene. Germline CDR1 and CDR2: LNHDA and SQIVND (reference sequence). The V and J ends lost 11 bases and 1 base respectively, with 3 bases between them. The CDR3 is 11 residues long. In nucleotides, the CDR3 is TGTGCCCAATCCTATAATTCACCCCTCCACTTT. The encoded protein is CAQSYNSPLHF.

This clone has a single count. V and J are TRBV7-2 and TRBJ2-2, with D possibly matching TRBD2 (7 bases). The V gene lost 1 base and the J gene lost 7 bases, with 13 bases spanning the gap. Germline values: CDR1 SGHTA, CDR2 FQGNSA. This CDR3 comprises 15 residues. In nucleotides, the CDR3 is TGTGCCAGCAGCTTAGGGGGGGGCGGTTTCGGGGAGCTGTTTTTT. Amino acids: CASSLGGGGFGELFF.